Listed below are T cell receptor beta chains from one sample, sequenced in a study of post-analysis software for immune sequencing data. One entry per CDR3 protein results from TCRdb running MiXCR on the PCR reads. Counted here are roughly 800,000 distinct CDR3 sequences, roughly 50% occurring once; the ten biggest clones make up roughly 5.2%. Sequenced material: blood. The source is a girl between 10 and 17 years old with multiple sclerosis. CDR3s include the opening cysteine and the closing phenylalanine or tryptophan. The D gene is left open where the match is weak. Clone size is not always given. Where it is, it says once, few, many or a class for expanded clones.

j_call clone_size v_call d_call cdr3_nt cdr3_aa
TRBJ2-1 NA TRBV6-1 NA TGTGCCAGCAGTGAAGATGACTGGAACTACAATGAGCAGTTCTTC CASSEDDWNYNEQFF
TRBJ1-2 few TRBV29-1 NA TGCAGCGTTGACGAGAGTTTTTCTGGCTACACCTTC CSVDESFSGYTF
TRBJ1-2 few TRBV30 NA TGTGCCTGGAGGGGGATAAGCCGGACACTCGACGGGAGGGGCTACACCTTC CAWRGISRTLDGRGYTF
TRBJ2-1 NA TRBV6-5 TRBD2 TGTGCCAGCAGTTTTAGCGGGGAGAGCTCCTACAATGAGCAGTTCTTC CASSFSGESSYNEQFF
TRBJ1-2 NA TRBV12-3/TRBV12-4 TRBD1 TGTGCCAGCAGCCCGACCGGACAGGGGTGCGGCGGCTACACCTTC CASSPTGQGCGGYTF
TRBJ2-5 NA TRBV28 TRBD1 TGTGCCAGCAGTGGGACAGGGGGGCAGGGGACCCAGTACTTC CASSGTGGQGTQYF
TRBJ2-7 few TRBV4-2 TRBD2 TGTGCCAGCAGCCAAGATTCAGCGGGAGGCTCCTACGAGCAGTACTTC CASSQDSAGGSYEQYF
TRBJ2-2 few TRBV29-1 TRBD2 TGCAGCGTTTGGCCCGGGACTAGCGATACCGGGGAGCTGTTTTTT CSVWPGTSDTGELFF
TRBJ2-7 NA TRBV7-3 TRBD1 TGTGCCAGCAGCTTGGGCCCGCGACAGGGAACCGAGCAGTACTTC CASSLGPRQGTEQYF
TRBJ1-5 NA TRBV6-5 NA TGTGCCAGCAGGGACACAGGAGGTCAGCCCCAGCATTTT CASRDTGGQPQHF
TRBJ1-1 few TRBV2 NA TGTGCCAGCATTGCTCCCACTAGGAATGAAGCTTTCTTT CASIAPTRNEAFF
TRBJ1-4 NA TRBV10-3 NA TGTGCCATCAGTGAGGCGGGTGAAAAACTGTTTTTT CAISEAGEKLFF
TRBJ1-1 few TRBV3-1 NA TGTGCCAGCAGAATGACATCCCTGAACACTGAAGCTTTCTTT CASRMTSLNTEAFF
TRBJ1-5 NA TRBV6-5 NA TGTGCCAGCGGGAGGGGGGGCGCCGGACAGCCCCAGCATTTT CASGRGGAGQPQHF
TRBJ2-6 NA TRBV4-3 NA TGCGCCAGCAGCCAAGATAGCCACTCTGGGGCCAACGCCCTGACTTTC CASSQDSHSGANALTF
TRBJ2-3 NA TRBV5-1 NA TGCGCCAGCAGCTTGGGCCAGTTTGATACGCAGTATTTT CASSLGQFDTQYF
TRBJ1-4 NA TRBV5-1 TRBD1 TGCGCCAGCAGCCTTCGGGAGGGGGCAATGGTGAATGAAAAACTGTTTTTT CASSLREGAMVNEKLFF
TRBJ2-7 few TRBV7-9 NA TGTGCCAGCAGCTCCCAGGGGGGGGACGAGCAGTACTTC CASSSQGGDEQYF
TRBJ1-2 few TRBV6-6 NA TGTGCCAGCAGTTACTCGAGAGGGGGGGATTATGGCTACACCTTC CASSYSRGGDYGYTF
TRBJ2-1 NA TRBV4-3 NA TGCGCCAGCAGCCAAGAAGGTCAGGGGTTACGTGAGCAGTTCTTC CASSQEGQGLREQFF
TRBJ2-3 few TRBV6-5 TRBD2 TGTGCCAGCAGTTACTCGGCGGGAGGGGGGGCAGATACGCAGTATTTT CASSYSAGGGADTQYF
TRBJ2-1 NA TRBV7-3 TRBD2 TGTGCCAGCAGCCCGCGCGGCCCTAGCGGGGGCGGTGGGAATGAGCAGTTCTTC CASSPRGPSGGGGNEQFF
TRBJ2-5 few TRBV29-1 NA TGCAGCGTTGGCAGGGACTCCCAAGAGACCCAGTACTTC CSVGRDSQETQYF
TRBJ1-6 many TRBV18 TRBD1 TGTGCCAGCTCACCCGGACAGGACAATTCACCCCTCCACTTT CASSPGQDNSPLHF
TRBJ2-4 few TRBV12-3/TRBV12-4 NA TGTGCCAGCAGTAAAGCGGCCAAAAACATTCAGTACTTC CASSKAAKNIQYF
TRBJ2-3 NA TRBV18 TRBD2 TGTGCCAGCTCTCCAGCGGGAGGTATCGGACTTCTCACAGATACGCAGTATTTT CASSPAGGIGLLTDTQYF
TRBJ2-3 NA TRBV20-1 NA TGCAGTGCCCTGGGCGGACCCACAGATACGCAGTATTTT CSALGGPTDTQYF
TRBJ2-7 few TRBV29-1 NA TGCAGCGTTGGAGATACTACCAGCAGGGACTACGAGCAGTACTTC CSVGDTTSRDYEQYF
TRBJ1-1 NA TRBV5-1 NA TGCGCCAGCAACGCCTTTGGGAGTTTGGACACTGAAGCTTTCTTT CASNAFGSLDTEAFF
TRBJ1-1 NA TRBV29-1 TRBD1 TGCAGCGTTGAGCGTACAGGGGGAGGGAACACTGAAGCTTTCTTT CSVERTGGGNTEAFF
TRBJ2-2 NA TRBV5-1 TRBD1 TGCGCCAGCAGCTTACAGGGGGCGAACACCGGGGAGCTGTTTTTT CASSLQGANTGELFF
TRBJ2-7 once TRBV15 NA TGTGCCACCAGCAGATCGTCCTACGAGCAGTACTTC CATSRSSYEQYF
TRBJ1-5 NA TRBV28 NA TGTGCCAGCGTCCCGCAAGGTTCACCGGGCCATCAGCCCCAGCATTTT CASVPQGSPGHQPQHF
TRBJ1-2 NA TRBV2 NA TGTGCCAGCAGTGTAGAGATCCGTGGCTACACCTTC CASSVEIRGYTF
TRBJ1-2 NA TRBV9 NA TGTGCCAGCACAGTGACTCCAGTTAACTATGGCTACACCTTC CASTVTPVNYGYTF
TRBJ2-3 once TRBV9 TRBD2 TGTGCCAGCAGCGCCCTAGCGGGAGGACACACAGATACGCAGTATTTT CASSALAGGHTDTQYF
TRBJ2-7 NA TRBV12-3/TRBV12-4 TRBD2 TGTGCCAGCAGTCCCTCGGGACTAGCGGGCCTCTACGAGCAGTACTTC CASSPSGLAGLYEQYF
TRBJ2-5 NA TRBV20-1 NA TGCAGTGCTCCGTTCCCCGGCGGGTCCCTTAAAGAGACCCAGTACTTC CSAPFPGGSLKETQYF
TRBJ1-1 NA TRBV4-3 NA TGCGCCAGCAGCCAGGGGGTGAACACTGAAGCTTTCTTT CASSQGVNTEAFF
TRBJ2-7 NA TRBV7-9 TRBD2 TGTGCCAGCAGTACCGGGACTAGTCGGCACGAGCAGTACTTC CASSTGTSRHEQYF
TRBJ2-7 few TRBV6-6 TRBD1 TGTGCCAGCAGTTACTCAGGGACAGGGGGCGGCGAGCAGTACTTC CASSYSGTGGGEQYF
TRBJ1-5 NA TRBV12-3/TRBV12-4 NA TGTGCCAGCAGCCTGAAGAACAATCAGCCCCAGCATTTT CASSLKNNQPQHF
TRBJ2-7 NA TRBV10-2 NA TGCGCCAGCAGTGAGTCGTTAGCAGGGAACTACGAGCAGTACTTC CASSESLAGNYEQYF
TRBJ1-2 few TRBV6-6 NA TGTGCCAGCAGTTACGAGGGGACAAACTATGGCTACACCTTC CASSYEGTNYGYTF
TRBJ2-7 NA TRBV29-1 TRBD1 TGCAGCGTTGAGCTTCGTGGGACAGGGCACAACGAGCAGTACTTC CSVELRGTGHNEQYF
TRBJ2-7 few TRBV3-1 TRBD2 TGTGCCAGCAGCCGGGCTTTAGGTAGCGGGAGCTCCTACGAGCAGTACTTC CASSRALGSGSSYEQYF
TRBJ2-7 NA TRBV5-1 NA TGCGCCAGCAGTGAGGCCGGCTACTACTACGAGCAGTACTTC CASSEAGYYYEQYF
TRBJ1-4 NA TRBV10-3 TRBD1 TGTGCCATCAGCGATTCAAACAGGGGAAAAGAAAAACTGTTTTTT CAISDSNRGKEKLFF
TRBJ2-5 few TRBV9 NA TGTGTCAGCAGCGTAGTTTTAGGGGAGACCCAGTACTTC CVSSVVLGETQYF
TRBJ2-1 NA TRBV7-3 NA TGTGCCAGCAGCTTATATCCGGGAGAAGTATCCCGTGAGCAGTTCTTC CASSLYPGEVSREQFF
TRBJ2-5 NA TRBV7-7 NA TGTGCTAGCAGCTTGTTTTTGCGGGAGACCCAGTACTTC CASSLFLRETQYF
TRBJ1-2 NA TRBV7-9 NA TGTGCCAGCAGCTCCTTCAGCCTTTCCAGAGGCTACACCTTC CASSSFSLSRGYTF
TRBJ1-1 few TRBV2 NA TGTGCCAGCAGTTTGGACCGGACAGCGATTGAAGCTTTCTTT CASSLDRTAIEAFF
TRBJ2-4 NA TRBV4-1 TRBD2 TGCGCCAGCAGCCAAGTAGCGGGAGACGACGAGCGGTACTTC CASSQVAGDDERYF